The rows below give T cell receptor beta chains drawn from one sample of a study of T cells after posttransplantation cyclophosphamide. TCRdb keeps only in-frame clones here, not all; method: immunoSEQ multiplex PCR. This repertoire shows 50,000 to 65,000 clones, 70% to 90% found once; its top ten account for about 2.8%. The sequenced sample consisted of PBMCs. Receptor source: a man aged 30 to 39 with a blood cancer, CMV-positive, and with a related stem cell donor. Each CDR3 is given with its conserved first and last residue. Each record gives: J gene, V gene, clone size, CDR3 length, D gene, CDR3 protein, CDR3 DNA. A D gene is named only where the DNA matches it firmly. Size is omitted from some rows. Given values are once, few, many or a class for expanded clones.

TRBJ1-2 TRBV5-1 - 18 TRBD1 CASSLLWTPTRGDYGYTF TGCGCCAGCAGCCTCCTTTGGACTCCCACCAGGGGGGACTATGGCTACACCTTC
TRBJ1-5 TRBV15 - 18 - CATSRGSRGRPSNQPQHF TGTGCCACCAGCAGAGGTTCCAGGGGCCGGCCGAGCAATCAGCCCCAGCATTTT
TRBJ2-3 TRBV9 - 15 - CASSVGGSLTDTQYF TGTGCCAGCAGCGTCGGAGGGAGTTTAACAGATACGCAGTATTTT
TRBJ1-1 TRBV5-4 - 17 - CASSSLDAGPRNTEAFF TGTGCCAGCAGCTCATTGGATGCGGGCCCTCGGAACACTGAAGCTTTCTTT
TRBJ1-1 TRBV6-1 - 15 TRBD1 CASSEGGQGTTEAFF TGTGCCAGCAGTGAAGGGGGACAGGGTACCACTGAAGCTTTCTTT
TRBJ2-7 TRBV9 - 15 - CASSVGRADSYEQYF TGTGCCAGCAGCGTAGGGAGGGCGGACTCCTACGAGCAGTACTTC
TRBJ1-1 TRBV5-5 - 17 TRBD1 CASSPGQGSLRGTEAFF TGTGCCAGCAGCCCCGGACAGGGCTCGCTGAGGGGCACTGAAGCTTTCTTT
TRBJ1-4 TRBV5-1 - 19 TRBD1 CASSLYGTGTSATNEKLFF TGCGCCAGCAGCTTGTATGGGACAGGGACTTCGGCAACTAATGAAAAACTGTTTTTT
TRBJ2-7 TRBV7-2 - 15 - CASSEVGGMGYEQYF TGTGCCAGCAGCGAGGTGGGCGGGATGGGTTACGAGCAGTACTTC
TRBJ2-1 TRBV18 - 13 - CASSRGSFYEQFF TGTGCCAGCTCGCGGGGTAGCTTCTATGAGCAGTTCTTC
TRBJ1-1 TRBV12-5 - 13 - CASGLGRDTEAFF TGTGCTAGTGGTTTGGGGAGAGACACTGAAGCTTTCTTT
TRBJ1-1 TRBV7-9 - 17 - CASSLGGMGGLNTEAFF TGTGCCAGCAGCTTAGGAGGGATGGGGGGTTTGAACACTGAAGCTTTCTTT
TRBJ2-7 TRBV27 once 16 TRBD1 CALPGQGPGLPYEQYF TGTGCCTTACCGGGACAGGGCCCCGGACTCCCCTACGAGCAGTACTTC
TRBJ2-7 TRBV7-9 once 18 TRBD2 CASSLAPATSGSKGKQYF TGTGCCAGCAGCTTAGCCCCTGCCACTAGCGGGAGTAAGGGGAAGCAGTACTTC
TRBJ2-7 TRBV28 - 17 TRBD2 CASSVGTSGSRDYEQYF TGTGCCAGCAGCGTTGGGACTAGCGGGAGTAGAGACTACGAGCAGTACTTC
TRBJ2-5 TRBV29-1 - 15 TRBD1 CSVGYGQDHQETQYF TGCAGCGTTGGTTACGGACAGGACCACCAAGAGACCCAGTACTTC
TRBJ2-1 TRBV7-3 - 16 TRBD2 CASSLNPGGSGREQFF TGTGCCAGCAGCTTAAATCCCGGAGGTAGCGGGAGGGAGCAGTTCTTC
TRBJ2-5 TRBV30 - 12 TRBD1 CARQGVRETQYF TGTGCCAGACAGGGGGTCAGGGAGACCCAGTACTTC
TRBJ1-4 TRBV18 - 14 - CASSRTTTGEKLFF TGTGCCAGCTCACGTACGACAACTGGTGAAAAACTGTTTTTT
TRBJ1-2 TRBV5-4 - 14 TRBD1 CASSLQDRGLGYTF TGTGCCAGCAGCCTACAGGACAGGGGGCTAGGCTACACCTTC
TRBJ2-1 TRBV5-4 - 15 TRBD1 CASSLSGGSYNEQFF TGTGCCAGCAGCTTGTCAGGGGGCTCCTACAATGAGCAGTTCTTC
TRBJ2-7 TRBV5-1 - 15 TRBD1 CASSPRTGFSYEQYF TGCGCCAGCAGCCCGCGGACAGGGTTCTCCTACGAGCAGTACTTC
TRBJ2-1 TRBV30 few 15 - CAWSVVAGIPPEQFF TGTGCCTGGAGTGTAGTGGCGGGGATCCCCCCGGAGCAGTTCTTC
TRBJ2-1 TRBV28 - 16 - CASSFTGSSSYNEQFF TGTGCCAGCAGTTTCACGGGATCGAGCTCCTACAATGAGCAGTTCTTC
TRBJ2-3 TRBV5-3 - 15 - CARSLVTEQTDTQYF TGTGCCAGAAGCCTGGTAACGGAGCAGACAGATACGCAGTATTTT
TRBJ2-7 TRBV5-6 - 15 TRBD2 CASSRPGLASYEQYF TGTGCCAGCAGCCGCCCGGGACTAGCTTCCTACGAGCAGTACTTC
TRBJ2-2 TRBV29-1 once 14 TRBD2 CSVAGGPNTGELFF TGCAGCGTGGCGGGAGGGCCGAACACCGGGGAGCTGTTTTTT
TRBJ1-5 TRBV4-3 - 15 - CASSQVTGGNQPQHF TGCGCCAGCAGCCAAGTAACAGGTGGAAATCAGCCCCAGCATTTT
TRBJ2-5 TRBV4-2 - 18 TRBD2 CASSQHRAGTSVSETQYF TGTGCCAGCAGCCAACACCGCGCCGGGACTAGCGTCTCGGAGACCCAGTACTTC
TRBJ2-7 TRBV7-6 - 13 - CASSLGVGGSVYF TGTGCCAGCAGCTTAGGGGTGGGAGGATCTGTGTACTTC
TRBJ2-5 TRBV29-1 - 15 TRBD2 CSVAPVAGGRGEQYF TGCAGCGTTGCCCCAGTCGCGGGAGGGCGGGGGGAGCAGTACTTC
TRBJ2-2 TRBV30 - 12 TRBD1 CACDRGAGELFF TGTGCCTGTGACAGGGGAGCCGGGGAGCTGTTTTTT
TRBJ2-1 TRBV29-1 - 12 TRBD2 CSGRGLASEQFF TGCAGCGGGCGGGGACTAGCGAGCGAGCAGTTCTTC
TRBJ2-1 TRBV6-5 - 13 - CASSWRISGEQFF TGTGCCAGCAGTTGGCGGATCTCCGGTGAGCAGTTCTTC
TRBJ2-7 TRBV18 - 13 - CASSPSGRYEQYF TGTGCCAGCTCACCTTCGGGTCGGTACGAGCAGTACTTC
TRBJ2-7 TRBV7-2 - 12 - CASSLIYYEQYF TGTGCCAGCAGCCTGATCTACTACGAGCAGTACTTC
TRBJ1-1 TRBV11-2 once 13 TRBD1 CASRRTGNTEAFF TGTGCCAGCAGACGGACAGGGAACACTGAAGCTTTCTTT
TRBJ1-1 TRBV19 - 17 TRBD1 CASSILSIRTGGLEAFF TGTGCCAGTAGTATATTAAGTATTAGGACAGGGGGCCTTGAAGCTTTCTTT
TRBJ2-5 TRBV11-3 - 18 TRBD2 CASSSWGGLAGSGETQYF TGTGCCAGCAGCTCCTGGGGGGGACTAGCGGGATCTGGAGAGACCCAGTACTTC
TRBJ1-5 TRBV6-1 - 14 TRBD1 CASNLDRANQPQHF TGTGCCAGCAATCTAGACAGGGCGAATCAGCCCCAGCATTTT
TRBJ1-1 TRBV7-2 - 15 - CASSLELGLNTEAFF TGTGCCAGCAGCTTAGAACTGGGGCTGAACACTGAAGCTTTCTTT
TRBJ2-3 TRBV12-5 - 16 TRBD2 CASGSIAGVSTDTQYF TGTGCTAGTGGTTCAATAGCGGGAGTCAGTACAGATACGCAGTATTTT
TRBJ1-1 TRBV7-8 - 14 - CASSLSGMNTEAFF TGTGCCAGCAGCTTATCTGGCATGAACACTGAAGCTTTCTTT
TRBJ2-1 TRBV9 - 14 - CASSPRVSYNEQFF TGTGCCAGCAGCCCTCGAGTGAGCTACAATGAGCAGTTCTTC
TRBJ2-5 TRBV29-1 - 13 TRBD2 CSVAGREVETQYF TGCAGCGTTGCGGGGCGGGAGGTCGAGACCCAGTACTTC
TRBJ2-1 TRBV14 - 15 - CASSQDWLSSGEQFF TGTGCCAGCAGCCAAGATTGGCTTAGCAGCGGTGAGCAGTTCTTC
TRBJ1-1 TRBV10-1 - 19 TRBD1 CASSEDKQGVISVDTEAFF TGCGCCAGCAGTGAGGATAAACAGGGGGTGATTAGCGTGGACACTGAAGCTTTCTTT
TRBJ1-2 TRBV5-8 medium-sized 14 TRBD1 CASSDRAQVYGYTF TGTGCCAGCTCGGACAGGGCTCAGGTTTATGGCTACACCTTC
TRBJ1-4 TRBV27 few 13 - CASAGHSNEKLFF TGTGCCAGCGCAGGCCATTCTAATGAAAAACTGTTTTTT
TRBJ1-1 TRBV13 - 15 TRBD1 CASSRDRVIDTEAFF TGTGCCAGCAGCCGGGACAGGGTGATCGACACTGAAGCTTTCTTT
TRBJ2-7 TRBV5-4 - 14 TRBD1 CASSRGTGYYEQYF TGTGCCAGCAGCAGGGGGACAGGGTACTACGAGCAGTACTTC
TRBJ1-2 TRBV7-9 - 14 - CASSRHRASYGYTF TGTGCCAGCAGCCGTCACAGGGCCTCCTATGGCTACACCTTC
TRBJ2-7 TRBV11-2 once 15 TRBD2 CASSPGTSGGMEQYF TGTGCCAGCAGCCCGGGGACTAGCGGGGGGATGGAGCAGTACTTC
TRBJ2-7 TRBV4-1 - 16 TRBD2 CASSPTTSGSSYEQYF TGCGCCAGCAGCCCAACGACTAGCGGGAGTTCCTACGAGCAGTACTTC
TRBJ2-5 TRBV29-1 - 14 - CSVAISGVQETQYF TGCAGCGTTGCTATTAGCGGCGTACAAGAGACCCAGTACTTC
TRBJ1-3 TRBV5-6 few 14 - CASSPDGVGNTIYF TGTGCCAGCAGCCCGGACGGGGTTGGAAACACCATATATTTT